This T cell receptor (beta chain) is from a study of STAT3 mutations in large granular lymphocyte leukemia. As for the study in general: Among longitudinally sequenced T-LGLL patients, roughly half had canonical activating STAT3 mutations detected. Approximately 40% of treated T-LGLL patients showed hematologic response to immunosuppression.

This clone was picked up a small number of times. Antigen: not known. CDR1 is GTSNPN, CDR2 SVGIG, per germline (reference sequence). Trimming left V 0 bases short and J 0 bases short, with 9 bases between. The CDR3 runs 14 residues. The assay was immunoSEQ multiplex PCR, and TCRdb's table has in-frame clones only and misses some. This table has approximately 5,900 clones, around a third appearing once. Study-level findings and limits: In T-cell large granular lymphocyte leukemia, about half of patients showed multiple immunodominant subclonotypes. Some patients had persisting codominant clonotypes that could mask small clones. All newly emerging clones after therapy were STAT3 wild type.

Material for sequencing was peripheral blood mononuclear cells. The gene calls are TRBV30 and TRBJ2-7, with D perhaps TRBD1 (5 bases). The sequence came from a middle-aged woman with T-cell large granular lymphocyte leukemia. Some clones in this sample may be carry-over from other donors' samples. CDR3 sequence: CAWSVDSNSYEQYF. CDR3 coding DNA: TGTGCCTGGAGTGTAGACAGCAACTCCTACGAGCAGTACTTC.